A selection of T cell receptor beta chains follows, all from one sample in a study of T cells in tuberculosis. Clones were sequenced by immunoSEQ multiplex PCR, and TCRdb holds only the in-frame ones, with some missing. This table has nearly 60,000 clones, roughly 87% appearing once. Sequencing was performed on CD1b-GMM tetramer-negative cells sorted from PBMCs. The source is an adult woman with latent tuberculosis. Each CDR3 is given with its conserved first and last residue. Fields, in order: CDR3 DNA, CDR3 protein, CDR3 length, clone size, J gene, D gene, V gene. D genes are given only for firm matches. Clone size is given for some rows only: seen once, a few or many times, or a class if the clone is expanded.

TGTGCCAGTAGTATAGCTCAGGCGAACAATCAGCCCCAGCATTTT,CASSIAQANNQPQHF,15,-,TRBJ1-5,-,TRBV19
TGTGCCAGTCCCTTTTTGCGGGGCGGCTACGAGCAGTACTTC,CASPFLRGGYEQYF,14,-,TRBJ2-7,-,TRBV19
TGTGCCAGCAGAGAACAGGGATCCTCCTCTCGGGGCTACACCTTC,CASREQGSSSRGYTF,15,-,TRBJ1-2,-,TRBV6-1
TGTGCCAGCAGCTTACCCCACAGGGCCGAGCAGACCCAGTACTTC,CASSLPHRAEQTQYF,15,-,TRBJ2-5,-,TRBV7-8
TGCGCCAGCAGCCAAGCGGCGGCGAACTATGGCTACACCTTC,CASSQAAANYGYTF,14,-,TRBJ1-2,-,TRBV4-1
TGTGCCAGCAGTGTTCAGGGGACCGGGGAGCTGTTTTTT,CASSVQGTGELFF,13,-,TRBJ2-2,-,TRBV2
TGCGCCAGCAGCCTGACGGGACATAAAGGTCGTGGCTACACCTTC,CASSLTGHKGRGYTF,15,-,TRBJ1-2,-,TRBV5-1
TGTGCCAGCAGTTTATCCGTCGACTTGAACACTGAAGCTTTCTTT,CASSLSVDLNTEAFF,15,-,TRBJ1-1,-,TRBV27
TGTGCCAGCAGTGAATTGTGGAGGGCCTACTCTGGAAACACCATATATTTT,CASSELWRAYSGNTIYF,17,-,TRBJ1-3,-,TRBV6-1
TGTGCCAGCAGTGAAGAGGGTAACACTGAAGCTTTCTTT,CASSEEGNTEAFF,13,-,TRBJ1-1,-,TRBV6-4
TGTGCCAGCTTAGGGACAGGTCAAACCTACGAGCAGTACTTC,CASLGTGQTYEQYF,14,-,TRBJ2-7,TRBD1,TRBV6-6
TGTGCCAGCAGCTTAGGCAGGGGAGATTTAAATTCACCCCTCCACTTT,CASSLGRGDLNSPLHF,16,-,TRBJ1-6,-,TRBV13
TGTGCCAGCAGCTCCGGACACGGCGAGCAGTACTTC,CASSSGHGEQYF,12,-,TRBJ2-7,-,TRBV11-3
TGTGCCAGCAGCACCGCGGGACAGGGATACACGAATGAGCAGTTCTTC,CASSTAGQGYTNEQFF,16,once,TRBJ2-1,TRBD1,TRBV7-2
TGTGCCAGCAGCCCCCAAGCGGGGCACTACAATGAGCAGTTCTTC,CASSPQAGHYNEQFF,15,once,TRBJ2-1,TRBD2,TRBV7-3
TGTGCCAGTAGCCTAAGGCACGGGAACCCTTTCTCCTACGAGCAGTACTTC,CASSLRHGNPFSYEQYF,17,-,TRBJ2-7,-,TRBV19
TGTGCCAGCAGTGCGACAGGGTACTATGGCTACACCTTC,CASSATGYYGYTF,13,-,TRBJ1-2,TRBD1,TRBV28
TGTGCCAGCTCACCACCGGGGACAGGGGGCATGGATACGCAGTATTTT,CASSPPGTGGMDTQYF,16,once,TRBJ2-3,TRBD1,TRBV18
TGCGCCAGCAGCAGAGGGGACAGGGTTGACACCGGGGAGCTGTTTTTT,CASSRGDRVDTGELFF,16,-,TRBJ2-2,TRBD1,TRBV5-1
TGCAGTGTTATTGACAATGAGCAGTTCTTC,CSVIDNEQFF,10,-,TRBJ2-1,-,TRBV20-1
TGTGCCAGCAGTGAAGCGCCACAGGGAAGGCGGAAACTGTTTTTT,CASSEAPQGRRKLFF,15,-,TRBJ1-4,-,TRBV6-1
TGTGCCAGCAGTACCCGGACAGGGACGGTTGGCTACACCTTC,CASSTRTGTVGYTF,14,-,TRBJ1-2,TRBD1,TRBV6-5
TGTGCCAGCAGCTCAGACAGGGTAGGGAACACTGAAGCTTTCTTT,CASSSDRVGNTEAFF,15,-,TRBJ1-1,TRBD1,TRBV28
TGCGCCAGCAGCTTGGTCCGACAGGGGGATGGTGGGGCCAACGTCCTGACTTTC,CASSLVRQGDGGANVLTF,18,-,TRBJ2-6,TRBD1,TRBV5-1
TGTGCCAGCAGCTTAGATAATGTTGGGAGGACCGGGGAGCTGTTTTTT,CASSLDNVGRTGELFF,16,-,TRBJ2-2,-,TRBV11-3